This TCR beta chain was captured in a study of post-analysis software for immune sequencing data. There are a few counts of this clonotype. Its target is not known. Prepared TCR beta cDNA libraries contained unique molecular identifiers. TCRdb analysed the PCR reads with MiXCR anew, one entry per CDR3 protein. The table has 430,000 or so distinct CDR3 sequences, about 40% seen once. V lost 0 bases and J lost 2, with 10 bases in between. The CDR3 length is 15 residues. CDR1 is SGDLS, CDR2 YYNGEE, per germline. Overall study results and limits: There were five TRBV segments more frequent in patients than controls, and TRBV5-6, TRBV5-1 and TRBV20-1 were among them.

Material: blood. The TCR comes from a girl aged 2-10 years with multiple sclerosis. The rearrangement joins TRBV9 to TRBJ2-3; D not resolved. This CDR3 reads CASSVDGRTTDTQYF. In DNA, the CDR3 is TGTGCCAGCAGCGTAGATGGTAGGACCACAGATACGCAGTATTTT.